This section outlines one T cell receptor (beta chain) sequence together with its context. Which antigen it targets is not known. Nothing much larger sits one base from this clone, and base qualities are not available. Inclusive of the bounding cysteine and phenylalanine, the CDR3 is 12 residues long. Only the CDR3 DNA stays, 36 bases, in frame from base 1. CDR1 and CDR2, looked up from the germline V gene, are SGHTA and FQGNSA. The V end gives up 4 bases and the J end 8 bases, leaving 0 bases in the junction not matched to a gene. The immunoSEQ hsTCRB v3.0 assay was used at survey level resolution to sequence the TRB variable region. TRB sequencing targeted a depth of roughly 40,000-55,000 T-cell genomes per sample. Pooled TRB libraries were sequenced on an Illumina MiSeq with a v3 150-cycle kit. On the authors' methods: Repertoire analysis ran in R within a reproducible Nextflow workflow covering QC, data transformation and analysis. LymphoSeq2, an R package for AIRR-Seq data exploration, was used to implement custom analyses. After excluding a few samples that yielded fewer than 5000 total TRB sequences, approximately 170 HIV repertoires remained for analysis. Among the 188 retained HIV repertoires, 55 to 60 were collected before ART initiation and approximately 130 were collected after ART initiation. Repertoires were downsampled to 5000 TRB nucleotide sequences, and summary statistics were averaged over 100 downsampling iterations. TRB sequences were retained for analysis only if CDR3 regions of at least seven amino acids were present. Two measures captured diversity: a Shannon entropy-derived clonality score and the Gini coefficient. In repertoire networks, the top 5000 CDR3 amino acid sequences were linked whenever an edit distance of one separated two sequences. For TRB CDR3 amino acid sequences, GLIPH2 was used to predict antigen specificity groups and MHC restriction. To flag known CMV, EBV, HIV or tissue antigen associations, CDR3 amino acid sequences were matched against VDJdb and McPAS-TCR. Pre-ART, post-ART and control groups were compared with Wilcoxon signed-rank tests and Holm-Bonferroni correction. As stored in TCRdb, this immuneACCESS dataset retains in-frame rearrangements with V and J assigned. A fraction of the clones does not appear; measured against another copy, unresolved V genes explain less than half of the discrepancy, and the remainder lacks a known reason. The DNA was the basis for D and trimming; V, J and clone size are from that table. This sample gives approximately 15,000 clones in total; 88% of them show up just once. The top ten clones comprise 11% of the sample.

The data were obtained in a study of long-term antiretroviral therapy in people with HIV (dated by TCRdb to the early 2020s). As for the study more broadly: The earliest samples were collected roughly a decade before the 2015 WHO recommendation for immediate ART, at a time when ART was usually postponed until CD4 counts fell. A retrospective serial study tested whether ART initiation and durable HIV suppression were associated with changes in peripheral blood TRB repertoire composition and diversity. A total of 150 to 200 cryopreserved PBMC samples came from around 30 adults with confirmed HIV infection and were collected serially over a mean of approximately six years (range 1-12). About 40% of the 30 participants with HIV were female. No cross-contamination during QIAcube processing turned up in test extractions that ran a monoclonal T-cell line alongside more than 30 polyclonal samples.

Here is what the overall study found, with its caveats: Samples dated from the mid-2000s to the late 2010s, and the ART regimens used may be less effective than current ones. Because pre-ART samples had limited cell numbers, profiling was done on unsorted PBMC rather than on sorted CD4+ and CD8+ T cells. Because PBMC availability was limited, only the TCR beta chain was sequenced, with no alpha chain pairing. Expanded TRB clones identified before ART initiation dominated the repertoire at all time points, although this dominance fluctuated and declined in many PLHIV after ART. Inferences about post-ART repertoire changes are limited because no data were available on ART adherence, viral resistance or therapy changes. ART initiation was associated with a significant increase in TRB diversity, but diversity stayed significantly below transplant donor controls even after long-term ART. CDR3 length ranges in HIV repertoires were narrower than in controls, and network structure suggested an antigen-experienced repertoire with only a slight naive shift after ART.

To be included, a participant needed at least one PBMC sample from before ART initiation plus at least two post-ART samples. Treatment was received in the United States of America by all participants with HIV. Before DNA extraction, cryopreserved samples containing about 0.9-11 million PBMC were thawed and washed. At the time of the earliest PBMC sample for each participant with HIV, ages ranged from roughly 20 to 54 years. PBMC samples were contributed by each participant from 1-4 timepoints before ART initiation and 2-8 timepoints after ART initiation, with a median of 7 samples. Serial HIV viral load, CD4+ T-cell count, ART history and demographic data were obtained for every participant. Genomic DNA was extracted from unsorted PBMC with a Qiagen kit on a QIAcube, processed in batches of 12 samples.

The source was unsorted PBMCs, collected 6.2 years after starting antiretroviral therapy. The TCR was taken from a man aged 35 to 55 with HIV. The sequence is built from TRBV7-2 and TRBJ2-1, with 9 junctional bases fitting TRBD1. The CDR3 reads CASSWDRDEQFF. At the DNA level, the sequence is TGTGCCAGCAGCTGGGACAGGGATGAGCAGTTCTTC.